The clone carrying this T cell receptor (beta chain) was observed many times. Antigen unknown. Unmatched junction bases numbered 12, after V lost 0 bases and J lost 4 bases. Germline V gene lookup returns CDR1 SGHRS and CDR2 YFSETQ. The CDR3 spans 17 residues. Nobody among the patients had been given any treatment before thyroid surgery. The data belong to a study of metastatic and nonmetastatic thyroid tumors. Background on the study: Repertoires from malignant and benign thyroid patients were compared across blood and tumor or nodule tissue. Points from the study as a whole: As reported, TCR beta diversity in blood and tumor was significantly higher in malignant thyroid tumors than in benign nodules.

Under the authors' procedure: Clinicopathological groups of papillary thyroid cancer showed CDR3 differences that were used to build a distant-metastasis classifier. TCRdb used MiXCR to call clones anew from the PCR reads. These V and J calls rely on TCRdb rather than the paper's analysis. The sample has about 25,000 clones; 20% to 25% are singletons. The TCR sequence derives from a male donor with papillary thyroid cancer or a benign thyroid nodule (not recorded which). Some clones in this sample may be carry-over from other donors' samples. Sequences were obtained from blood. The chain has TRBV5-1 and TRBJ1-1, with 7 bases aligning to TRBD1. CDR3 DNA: TGCGCCAGCAGCTTGGGCAGGGGGTTGGGAGAGGGCACTGAAGCTTTCTTT. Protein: CASSLGRGLGEGTEAFF.